This is a list of T cell receptor beta chains from one sample in a study of cytomegalovirus exposure and HLA in healthy donors. TCRdb's copy holds only in-frame clones and misses some; the assay was immunoSEQ multiplex PCR. The sample has 150,000 to 200,000 clones, roughly 75% seen once; the top ten hold about 11%. Sequencing was performed on PBMCs. These receptor sequences come from a man aged 18 to 35 in good health and CMV-seropositive. CDR3s include the opening cysteine and the closing phenylalanine or tryptophan. The order of the fields is D gene, J gene, CDR3 length, V gene, CDR3 protein, CDR3 DNA. A D gene is named only where the DNA matches it firmly.

D: NA
J: TRBJ2-5
length: 14
V: TRBV14
CDR3: CASSQELEGETQYF
DNA: TGTGCCAGCAGCCAAGAATTGGAGGGGGAGACCCAGTACTTC

D: NA
J: TRBJ1-1
length: 14
V: TRBV6-1
CDR3: CASSESRKAAEAFF
DNA: TGTGCCAGCAGTGAGAGTAGGAAGGCGGCTGAAGCTTTCTTT

D: TRBD2
J: TRBJ2-3
length: 15
V: TRBV7-3
CDR3: CASSLGLALADTQYF
DNA: TGTGCCAGCAGCTTAGGACTAGCGTTGGCAGATACGCAGTATTTT

D: TRBD1
J: TRBJ1-1
length: 15
V: TRBV7-9
CDR3: CASSTRGQTNTEAFF
DNA: TGTGCCAGCAGCACTAGGGGACAGACGAACACTGAAGCTTTCTTT

D: TRBD1
J: TRBJ1-5
length: 14
V: TRBV9
CDR3: CASDRQGGGQPQHF
DNA: TGTGCCAGCGATCGACAGGGCGGTGGTCAGCCCCAGCATTTT

D: NA
J: TRBJ2-7
length: 14
V: TRBV11-1
CDR3: CASRSAPMSYEQYF
DNA: TGTGCCAGCAGGTCTGCGCCGATGAGCTACGAGCAGTACTTC

D: TRBD2
J: TRBJ2-7
length: 14
V: TRBV6-1
CDR3: CASRLLAGGFEQYF
DNA: TGTGCCAGCAGGTTACTAGCGGGAGGATTCGAGCAGTACTTC

D: TRBD2
J: TRBJ2-2
length: 14
V: TRBV30
CDR3: CAWIGGRNTGELFF
DNA: TGTGCCTGGATCGGCGGGAGGAACACCGGGGAGCTGTTTTTT

D: TRBD2
J: TRBJ2-3
length: 14
V: TRBV29-1
CDR3: CSVDASGRTDTQYF
DNA: TGCAGCGTTGACGCAAGCGGGAGAACAGATACGCAGTATTTT

D: TRBD2
J: TRBJ2-3
length: 17
V: TRBV9
CDR3: CASSVDSGSASTDTQYF
DNA: TGTGCCAGCAGCGTGGATAGCGGGAGCGCTAGCACAGATACGCAGTATTTT

D: NA
J: TRBJ1-2
length: 14
V: TRBV5-6
CDR3: CASSFDRYNYGYTF
DNA: TGTGCCAGCAGCTTCGACAGATATAACTATGGCTACACCTTC